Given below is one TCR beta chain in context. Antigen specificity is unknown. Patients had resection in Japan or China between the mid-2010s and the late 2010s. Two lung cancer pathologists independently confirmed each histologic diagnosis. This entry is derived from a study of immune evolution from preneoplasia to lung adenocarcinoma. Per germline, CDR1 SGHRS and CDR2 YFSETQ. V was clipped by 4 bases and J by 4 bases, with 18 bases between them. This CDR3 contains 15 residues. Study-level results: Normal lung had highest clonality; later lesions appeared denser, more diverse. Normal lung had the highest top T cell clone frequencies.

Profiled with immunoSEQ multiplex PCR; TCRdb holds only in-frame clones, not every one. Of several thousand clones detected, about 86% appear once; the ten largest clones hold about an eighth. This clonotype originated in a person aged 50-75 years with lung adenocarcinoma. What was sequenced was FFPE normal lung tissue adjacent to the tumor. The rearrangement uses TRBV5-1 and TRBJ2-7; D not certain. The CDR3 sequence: CASSPSGQNWYEQYF. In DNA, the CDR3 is TGCGCCAGCAGCCCCTCAGGTCAAAATTGGTACGAGCAGTACTTC.